The next 32 T cell receptor beta chains were all read from a single sample in a study of blood T cells in healthy people across ages. It was with a sample-barcoded 5' primer and a J-beta primer mix that a second PCR of about 6 to 12 cycles was run. In TCRdb, the 5' RACE reads were re-called with MiXCR into one record per CDR3 protein. Of around 1,500,000 distinct CDR3 sequences listed, approximately 28% are singletons. Sample: blood. These receptors originate from a woman in her 30s in good health.

This clonotype was seen only a few times. The rearrangement links TRBV15 to TRBJ2-7; 7 positions match TRBD1. The length of the CDR3 is 13 residues. V was pared by 5 bases and J by 4 bases, with 5 bases of the junction left unmatched. CDR1 is LNHNV, CDR2 YYDKDF, per germline (reference sequence). This CDR3 reads CATSVNRGYEQYF. The CDR3 coding sequence is TGTGCCACCAGCGTGAACAGGGGTTACGAGCAGTACTTC.

This clonotype was detected only a few times. The gene calls are TRBV10-3 and TRBJ2-5; no firm D call. The DNA end lines up better with TRBJ2-7; the J call may be wrong. The CDR3 spans 10 residues. Germline CDR1 ENHRY, CDR2 SYGVKD. The CDR3 DNA is TGTGCCACCCAGGACCTCGAGCAGTACTTC. Translated, it gives CATQDLEQYF.

This clonotype was observed a handful of times. The chain couples TRBV20-1 to TRBJ1-2; D perhaps matches TRBD1 (5 bases). The CDR3 has 13 residues. The V gene's germline CDR1 is DFQATT and CDR2 SNEGSKA (reference sequence). Trimming took 3 bases from V and 7 from J, leaving 15 bases between them. The CDR3 DNA is TGCAGTGCTAGTCCCAGGGTAACGGGTGGCTACACCTTC. Its protein product is CSASPRVTGGYTF.

The CDR3, as DNA: TGTGCCACCAGTGATCGACAGGGGGATAGCAAAAACATTCAGTACTTC. Its protein product is CATSDRQGDSKNIQYF. The V gene is TRBV24-1, the J gene TRBJ2-4; TRBD1 aligns across 9 bases. V shed 3 bases, J shed 3 bases, and the junction held 5 bases outside the gene matches. Germline V gene lookup returns CDR1 KGHDR and CDR2 SFDVKD. The CDR3 consists of 16 residues.

This clonotype was picked up a small number of times. The chain recombines TRBV6-5 with TRBJ1-5; D not resolved. This CDR3 is 15 amino acids long. Germline CDR1 MNHEY, CDR2 SVGAGI. V lost 6 bases and J 4 bases, leaving 16 bases between the germline ends. CDR3 residues: CASSRSWETNQPQHF. CDR3 sequence (DNA): TGTGCCAGCAGCCGCTCTTGGGAAACTAATCAGCCCCAGCATTTT.

The rearrangement uses TRBV12-3 or TRBV12-4 and TRBJ1-6; D is ambiguous. The CDR3 is made up of 13 amino acids. The V end lost 3 bases, the J end lost 8 bases, and 8 bases lay between the germline ends. The CDR3 DNA reads as TGTGCCAGCAGTTTTTATATGGATTCACCCCTCCACTTT. Its translation: CASSFYMDSPLHF.

The chain combines TRBV29-1 with TRBJ1-1, with D unclear. The germline CDR1 and CDR2 sequences are SQVTM and ANQGSEA. The CDR3 loop spans 11 amino acids. With 7 bases removed from V and 0 bases from J, the gap between germline ends came to 6 bases. The CDR3 DNA follows: TGCAGCGGACTGATGAACACTGAAGCTTTCTTT. This sequence encodes CSGLMNTEAFF.

This clonotype was counted between two and nine times. The V call is TRBV20-1, the J call TRBJ2-3; TRBD1 matches at 12 bases. CDR3 length: 18 amino acids. V lost 5 bases and J lost 0; bases outside the gene matches: 12. The germline gives CDR1 DFQATT, CDR2 SNEGSKA (reference sequence). The CDR3 loop reads CSAPPRDRGPLSTDTQYF. CDR3 DNA sequence: TGCAGTGCTCCCCCACGGGACAGGGGGCCCCTGAGCACAGATACGCAGTATTTT.

The V call is TRBV12-3 or TRBV12-4, the J call TRBJ2-2; either TRBD1 or TRBD2 may fit D (5 bases each). V gave up 1 base and J gave up 3 bases, with 9 bases separating them. This CDR3 is built from 15 residues. The CDR3 loop reads CASSLVGTYTGELFF. The DNA for the CDR3 is TGTGCCAGCAGTTTAGTGGGGACCTACACCGGGGAGCTGTTTTTT.

This chain links TRBV6-1 with TRBJ2-6, with 7 nucleotides matching TRBD1. The germline CDR1 and CDR2 sequences are MNHNS and SASEGT. The CDR3 extends over 18 amino acids. The trim removed 7 bases at V and 1 base at J, leaving 13 bases unmatched. The CDR3: CASTVRGGAGSGANVLTF. The DNA for the CDR3 is TGTGCCAGCACCGTGAGAGGGGGCGCTGGGTCTGGGGCCAACGTCCTGACTTTC.

This clonotype was detected ten times or more. The chain carries TRBV20-1 and TRBJ2-5, with 9 bases identical to TRBD2. The germline V gene has CDR1 DFQATT and CDR2 SNEGSKA (reference sequence). There are 15 residues in the CDR3. Losses at the gene ends were 3 bases for V and 7 bases for J; bases not matched to a gene: 12. The CDR3 spells CSASPGLAGEGTQYF. CDR3 DNA: TGCAGTGCTAGTCCAGGGTTAGCGGGAGAGGGGACCCAGTACTTC.

This chain links TRBV14 with TRBJ2-1, with 11 nucleotides matching TRBD2. V was clipped by 4 bases and J by 5 bases; unmatched bases: 7. CDR3 size: 16 residues. Germline V lookup: CDR1 SGHDN, CDR2 FVKESK. CDR3 sequence reads: CASSRTTSGGDNEQFF. The CDR3 nucleotides are TGTGCCAGCAGCCGAACCACTAGCGGGGGAGACAATGAGCAGTTCTTC.

This clonotype has more than one count but fewer than ten. The CDR3 DNA sequence: TGTGCCAGCAGTCCCGTGGGACTCGAAAGGGGGTACGAGCAGTACTTC. Amino acid sequence: CASSPVGLERGYEQYF. The genes are TRBV7-2 and TRBJ2-7, with D perhaps assigned TRBD1 or TRBD2 (6 bases each). Germline V gives CDR1 SGHTA, CDR2 FQGNSA. The CDR3 extends over 16 amino acids. V shed 6 bases and J shed 4 bases, with 22 bases lying between them.

The chain is built from TRBV7-2 and TRBJ2-7; 9 bases map to TRBD2. The V gene end was trimmed by 4 bases and the J gene end by 2 bases; junction bases not matched to a gene: 3. The CDR3 contains 14 residues. Germline loops: CDR1 SGHTA, CDR2 FQGNSA. CDR3 residues: CASSWREGPYEQYF. The CDR3 DNA follows: TGTGCCAGCAGCTGGCGGGAGGGCCCCTACGAGCAGTACTTC.

The rearrangement links TRBV18 to TRBJ1-2; D unclear. The germline V gene encodes CDR1 KGHSH and CDR2 LQKENI. The ends were cut back, 2 bases at V and 4 bases at J, with 14 bases in the middle. This CDR3 comprises 15 residues. The CDR3 loop reads CASSPSMAGGYGYTF. In nucleotides, the CDR3 is TGTGCCAGCTCACCATCGATGGCGGGCGGCTATGGCTACACCTTC.

There are many counts of this clonotype. This chain connects TRBV20-1 to TRBJ2-1, with D possibly being TRBD1 or TRBD2 (5 bases each). This CDR3 has 12 amino acids. The V and J ends lost 4 bases and 9 bases respectively, with 13 bases between them. Germline V CDR1 and CDR2: DFQATT, SNEGSKA (reference sequence). CDR3 in amino acids: CSANKGTGEQFF. CDR3 nucleotide sequence: TGCAGTGCTAACAAGGGGACGGGTGAGCAGTTCTTC.

This clonotype was recorded many times. The chain joins TRBV5-5 to TRBJ2-3; D gene unclear. The germline V and J ends were trimmed by 2 bases and 4 bases, with 8 bases remaining between them. The CDR3 loop spans 13 amino acids. From germline, CDR1 is SGHKS and CDR2 YYEKEE (reference sequence). CDR3 sequence reads: CASSFSPPDTQYF. The CDR3 nucleotides read TGTGCCAGCAGCTTCTCCCCCCCAGATACGCAGTATTTT. Using reference TRBV5-5 and TRBJ2-3 for the parts outside the CDR3, the full variable domain is DAGVTQSPTHLIKTRGQQVTLRCSPISGHKSVSWYQQVLGQGPQFIFQYYEKEERGRGNFPDRFSARQFPNYSSELNVNALLLGDSALYLCASSFSPPDTQYFGPGTRLTVL.

Notes on this clonotype: This may come from a read error, since a much larger clone is one base off. This sequence joins TRBV6-2 or TRBV6-3 and TRBJ2-5, with TRBD2 identical over 10 bases. The trim removed 5 bases at V and 11 bases at J, leaving 14 bases unmatched. Germline CDR1 reads MNHEY; CDR2 reads SVGEGT. The CDR3 is 15 amino acids. The CDR3, as DNA: TGTGCCAGCAGTGACCCCCCTAGCGGGAGATATGAGCAGTACTTC. Translated, it gives CASSDPPSGRYEQYF.

Comment on this clonotype: One end of the junction varies from germline; a read error may be responsible. This sequence joins TRBV7-2 and TRBJ2-2; D ambiguous. The CDR3 spans 15 residues. The germline CDR1 and CDR2 sequences are SGHTA and FQGNSA. The CDR3 DNA reads TGCGCCAGCAGCTTGACCCCCGTTGGTACCGGGGAGCTGTTTTTT. Its protein product is CASSLTPVGTGELFF.

This clonotype has just a few counts. The chain combines TRBV20-1 with TRBJ2-1; 7 bases align to TRBD2. This CDR3 has 16 residues. Trimming took 0 bases from V and 8 from J; bases not matched to a gene: 13. The germline CDR1 and CDR2 sequences are DFQATT and SNEGSKA (reference sequence). CDR3 region: CSARDLTGEGLDEQFF. Here the CDR3 DNA reads TGCAGTGCTAGAGATCTTACGGGGGAGGGCCTTGATGAGCAGTTCTTC.

This clonotype was counted a few times. The chain uses TRBV29-1 and TRBJ2-5, with 7 bases matching TRBD2. Germline V gene data show CDR1 as SQVTM and CDR2 as ANQGSEA. CDR3 size: 12 residues. V was clipped by 8 bases and J by 1 base; unmatched bases: 4. The chain's CDR3 is CSLLAAQETQYF. The CDR3 DNA sequence: TGCAGCCTTCTAGCGGCCCAAGAGACCCAGTACTTC.

V is TRBV6-2 or TRBV6-3 and J is TRBJ1-5; no reliable D call. Germline lookup yields CDR1 MNHEY and CDR2 SVGEGT. CDR3 length: 15 amino acids. The germline V and J ends were trimmed by 5 bases and 0 bases, with 11 bases remaining between them. The CDR3 loop reads CASSPTADSNQPQHF. The CDR3 bases are TGTGCCAGCAGTCCTACAGCTGATAGCAATCAGCCCCAGCATTTT.

This clonotype appeared once. The CDR3 bases are TGTGCCAGCAGTGGAGCGGGAGTTGGGAAAGGGACCCAGTACTTC. It specifies CASSGAGVGKGTQYF. V gene TRBV2 combines with J gene TRBJ2-5; 8 bases map to TRBD2. The germline V gene encodes CDR1 SNHLY and CDR2 FYNNEI. Trimming cost V 4 bases and J 7 bases; bases outside gene matches: 11. This CDR3 is 15 amino acids long.

This clonotype was found many times. The CDR3 region has the DNA TGTGCCAGCAGCCGGGACAGGTTCGAACTGTTTTTT. It yields the protein CASSRDRFELFF. The chain joins TRBV13 to TRBJ1-4; 8 bases match TRBD1. The trim removed 5 bases at V and 12 bases at J, leaving 5 bases unmatched. This CDR3 contains 12 residues. CDR1 is PRHDT, CDR2 FYEKMQ, per germline (reference sequence). The full variable domain, its missing parts supplied by reference TRBV13 and TRBJ1-4, is AAGVIQSPRHLIKEKRETATLKCYPIPRHDTVYWYQQGPGQDPQFLISFYEKMQSDKGSIPDRFSAQQFSDYHSELNMSSLELGDSALYFCASSRDRFELFFGSGTQLSVL.

This clonotype appeared a few times. CDR3 region: CASRSPQRTGELFF. CDR3 nucleotide sequence: TGCGCCAGCAGGTCCCCCCAGCGTACCGGGGAGCTGTTTTTT. The chain is built from TRBV5-1 and TRBJ2-2; no clear D gene. CDR3 length: 14 residues. V lost 5 bases and J 5 bases, leaving 13 bases between the germline ends. Germline values: CDR1 SGHRS, CDR2 YFSETQ.

A few counts support this clonotype. The rearrangement links TRBV6-5 to TRBJ1-1; the match to TRBD1 covers 7 bases. The CDR3 is 12 residues long. Looked up from germline, CDR1 is MNHEY and CDR2 is SVGAGI. With 8 bases clipped from V and 4 bases from J, the junction kept 4 bases outside the gene matches. The CDR3 sequence is CASEGAGTEAFF. CDR3 nucleotide sequence: TGTGCCAGCGAGGGGGCTGGCACTGAAGCTTTCTTT.

The CDR3 DNA reads as TGCAGTGCGCTGACTGATTTGCCAGCCAAAAACATTCAGTACTTC. Protein product: CSALTDLPAKNIQYF. This sequence joins TRBV20-1 and TRBJ2-4; D not certain. CDR1 is DFQATT, CDR2 SNEGSKA, per germline (reference sequence). V was trimmed by 6 bases and J by 0 bases, leaving 15 bases between them. This CDR3 spans 15 amino acids.

CDR3 coding DNA: TGTGCCACCATACAGTTAGCGGGACTTCCCCACGAGCAGTACTTC. It specifies CATIQLAGLPHEQYF. The chain recombines TRBV7-2 with TRBJ2-7, with 8 bases matching TRBD2. Trimming cost V 10 bases and J 5 bases; bases outside gene matches: 16. CDR1 is SGHTA, CDR2 FQGNSA, per germline. The CDR3 has 15 amino acids.

This clonotype was counted once. The V gene is TRBV10-3, the J gene TRBJ2-3; D not certain. Per germline, CDR1 ENHRY and CDR2 SYGVKD. The CDR3 consists of 15 residues. The V gene lost 3 bases and the J gene lost 6 bases, with 16 bases spanning the gap. CDR3 residues: CAISEVLGSRDTQYF. DNA for the CDR3: TGTGCCATCAGTGAAGTATTGGGGTCGAGGGATACGCAGTATTTT.

This clonotype came up a few times. The chain has TRBV6-5 and TRBJ2-7, with D possibly matching TRBD1 (6 bases). The CDR3 consists of 15 residues. Germline assignment: CDR1 MNHEY and CDR2 SVGAGI. The V end was cut by 5 bases, the J end by 1 base, with 15 bases between. In DNA, the CDR3 is TGTGCCAGCAGTACAGGGATCGGGCAGTCCTACGAGCAGTACTTC. Translation: CASSTGIGQSYEQYF.

This clonotype was detected only a few times. A much larger clone sits a single nucleotide away, making a read error possible. The genes are TRBV2 and TRBJ2-7; 8 bases map to TRBD1. After removal of 8 bases from V and 3 bases from J, the junction contained 6 bases not matched to a gene. This CDR3 contains 13 residues. The germline CDR1 and CDR2 sequences are SNHLY and FYNNEI. The CDR3 spells CASPGQGGYEQYF. As DNA, the CDR3 is TGTGCCAGCCCCGGACAGGGTGGCTACGAGCAGTACTTC.

The chain couples TRBV6-6 to TRBJ2-5, with D possibly being TRBD2 (6 bases). The J call is doubtful: the DNA matches TRBJ2-7 better. The CDR3 consists of 14 residues. Germline CDR1 and CDR2: MNHNY and SVGAGI (reference sequence). CDR3 region: CASSYSTSPHEQYF. The DNA of the CDR3 is TGTGCCAGCAGTTACTCGACTAGTCCCCACGAGCAGTACTTC.